This T cell receptor (beta chain) was documented in a study of OX40 agonist ivuxolimab in advanced cancers. Study information: Patients received the agonistic anti-OX40 (CD134) antibody ivuxolimab. Cohort: around 83% men, mean age roughly 60, aged roughly 23 to 79.

Points from the study as a whole: There were, on average, more expanded clones in CD8+ T cells than in CD4+. Also showing low normalized T-cell clonal expansion were some of the nonresponders.

The CDR3 length is 15 residues. CDR1 SGHNT and CDR2 YENEEA come from the germline V gene. The assay was immunoSEQ multiplex PCR, and TCRdb's table has in-frame clones only and misses some. This sample has tens of thousands of clones, with around nine tenths found just once. To note about this clone: The antigen is unknown.

This receptor was taken from an adult with an advanced solid tumor such as melanoma, head and neck, liver or kidney cancer. The rearrangement links TRBV11-3 to TRBJ2-5, with D perhaps TRBD2 (5 bases). The end of the DNA fits TRBJ2-7 better, so the J call may be wrong. This specimen consisted of CD4+ or CD8+ T cells sorted from blood, obtained in a trial of the OX40 agonist ivuxolimab. The CDR3 spells CASSSAGIGLNEQYF. The CDR3 region has the DNA TGTGCCAGCAGCTCCGCCGGGATTGGGTTGAACGAGCAGTACTTC.